This T cell receptor gamma chain was identified in a study of γδ T cells in repeated Plasmodium falciparum infection. The wider study: Malaria-naive adults were infected with P. falciparum NF54 four times over about 600 days. Some Malian samples span acute malaria episodes; others come from no-transmission periods. Findings and caveats of the study: In Vdelta2-negative, largely Vdelta1+, gammadelta repertoires, repeated controlled infections appeared to drive clonal selection waves. Vgamma9/Vdelta2+ repertoires stayed stably polyclonal over time and infection.

Germline V gives CDR1 VENAVY, CDR2 YDSYNSRV. The CDR3 consists of 13 residues. With V trimmed by 9 bases and J by 0 bases, 4 bases remained unmatched. On this clone: Antigen specificity is unknown. This probably arose from a read error, given a far larger clone one base away.

Vgamma9/Vdelta2+ and Vdelta2-negative gammadelta T cells were flow-sorted from PBMC for bulk sequencing. TCRdb reprocessed the multiplex PCR reads through CATT. This sample has 25,000 to 35,000 gamma-chain clones, with under 1.5% found just once. The chain recombines TRGV8 with TRGJP1. No J segment appears in TCRdb, so it was assigned here by matching the sequence to germline. The sequence was obtained from a pool of human donors (malaria-infected and uninfected, not separated). Sample: gamma-delta T cells from blood. This CDR3 is CATNYTTGWFKIF. The CDR3 region has the DNA TGTGCCACCAACTATACCACTGGTTGGTTCAAGATATTT.